The 8 T cell receptor beta chains below were found in one sample sequenced in a study of T-cell reconstitution after alpha-beta-depleted transplantation in children. TCRbeta library construction was performed incorporating unique molecular identifiers. TCRdb used MiXCR to reprocess the PCR reads, holding one entry per CDR3 protein. The sample lists a few hundred thousand distinct CDR3 sequences, around 25% occurring once. The source material was PBMCs, mostly from graft donor cells, sampled 180 days after TCRalphabeta/CD19-depleted stem cell transplant. The receptors originated from a male patient between 5 and 17 years old who had a stem cell transplant for acute lymphoblastic leukemia, so the T cells may come from the graft donor.

The V call is TRBV9, the J call TRBJ2-3; 8 bases line up with TRBD1. The germline V gene has CDR1 SGDLS and CDR2 YYNGEE. V lost 2 bases to trimming and J lost 5 bases; unmatched junction nucleotides: 4. CDR3 length: 14 residues. The CDR3 is CASSVQGAVDTQYF. In DNA form, the CDR3 reads TGTGCCAGCAGCGTTCAGGGGGCGGTAGATACGCAGTATTTT.

This clonotype was recorded many times. The chain combines TRBV15 with TRBJ2-7; D remains unclear. V was shortened by 5 bases and J by 3 bases, with 17 bases between the two germline ends. The CDR3 is made up of 15 amino acids. Germline lookup yields CDR1 LNHNV and CDR2 YYDKDF (reference sequence). CDR3 sequence (DNA): TGTGCCACCAGCCCATTCCTCGGACCGATCTACGAGCAGTACTTC. This sequence encodes CATSPFLGPIYEQYF.

The rearrangement links TRBV5-5 to TRBJ1-1; unclear D gene. Trimming took off 2 bases at V and 0 bases at J, with 8 bases between the two ends. The germline V gene encodes CDR1 SGHKS and CDR2 YYEKEE (reference sequence). The CDR3 runs to 14 residues. The CDR3 protein is CASSFYSLNTEAFF. CDR3 in DNA: TGTGCCAGCAGCTTTTATAGTCTGAACACTGAAGCTTTCTTT.

This clonotype was observed a handful of times. The chain has TRBV29-1 and TRBJ2-3; TRBD1 matches 7 bases. In germline, CDR1 is SQVTM, CDR2 ANQGSEA. The CDR3 consists of 14 residues. V lost 7 bases, J lost 3 bases, and 10 bases stayed unmatched. CDR3: CSAPGQYLTDTQYF. In DNA form, the CDR3 reads TGCAGCGCTCCGGGACAGTATCTTACAGATACGCAGTATTTT.

The V call is TRBV7-9, the J call TRBJ1-4; D remains ambiguous. Looked up from germline, CDR1 is SEHNR and CDR2 is FQNEAQ (reference sequence). Deletions cut 2 bases from V and 8 bases from J, with 12 bases between. The CDR3 runs to 14 residues. Here the CDR3 reads CASSLSSASEKLFF. The CDR3 nucleotides read TGTGCCAGCAGCTTATCTAGCGCTTCCGAAAAACTGTTTTTT.

This clonotype was picked up a small number of times. CDR3 in amino acids: CASDRWGGSTEAFF. The CDR3 region has the DNA TGCGCCAGCGACCGGTGGGGGGGAAGCACTGAAGCTTTCTTT. The V call is TRBV5-1, the J call TRBJ1-1, with a possible D match to TRBD1 (5 bases). The germline V and J ends were trimmed by 7 bases and 4 bases, with 17 bases remaining between them. CDR1 SGHRS and CDR2 YFSETQ come from the germline V gene. CDR3 size: 14 residues. Together with reference TRBV5-1 and TRBJ1-1, the CDR3 gives the full variable domain: KAGVTQTPRYLIKTRGQQVTLSCSPISGHRSVSWYQQTPGQGLQFLFEYFSETQRNKGNFPGRFSGRQFSNSRSEMNVSTLELGDSALYLCASDRWGGSTEAFFGQGTRLTVV.

The CDR3 here is CALREGGMRSYEQYF. DNA of the CDR3: TGTGCCTTAAGGGAGGGCGGGATGCGCTCCTACGAGCAGTACTTC. The chain combines TRBV12-3 or TRBV12-4 with TRBJ2-7, with 7 bases matching TRBD2. Trimming cost V 11 bases and J 0 bases; bases outside gene matches: 13. The CDR3 has 15 residues.

This clonotype has only a few counts. This chain uses TRBV6-5 with TRBJ2-5, with D maybe TRBD2 (5 bases). The CDR3 length is 13 residues. Trimming stripped 0 bases from V and 9 bases from J, with 11 bases between. Germline V gene sequence: CDR1 MNHEY, CDR2 SVGAGI. The CDR3 region is CASSYSELASQYF. The DNA for the CDR3 is TGTGCCAGCAGTTACTCCGAGCTAGCATCCCAGTACTTC.